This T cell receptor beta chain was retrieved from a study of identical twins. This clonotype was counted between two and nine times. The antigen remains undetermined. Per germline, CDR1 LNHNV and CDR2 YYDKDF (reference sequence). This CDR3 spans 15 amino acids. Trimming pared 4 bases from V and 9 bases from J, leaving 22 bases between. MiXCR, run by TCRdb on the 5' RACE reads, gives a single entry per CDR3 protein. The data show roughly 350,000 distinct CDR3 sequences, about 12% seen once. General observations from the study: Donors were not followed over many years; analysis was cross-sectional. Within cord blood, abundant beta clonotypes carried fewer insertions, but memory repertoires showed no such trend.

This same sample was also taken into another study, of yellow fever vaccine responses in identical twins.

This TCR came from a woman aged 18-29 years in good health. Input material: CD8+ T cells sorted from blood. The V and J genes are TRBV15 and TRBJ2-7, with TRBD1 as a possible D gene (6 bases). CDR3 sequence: CATSTQAAGASGQYF. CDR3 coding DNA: TGTGCCACCAGCACACAGGCAGCAGGGGCGTCGGGGCAGTACTTC.